What follows are 9 T cell receptor beta chains derived from one specimen sequenced in a study of radiation and T cells in renal cell carcinoma. Sequencing was performed with immunoSEQ multiplex PCR; in TCRdb, only in-frame clones are kept and a portion is missing. Here the sample spans 130,000 to 150,000 clones, 88% being singletons. Time point noted: baseline pretreatment blood. Indicated treatment: 15 Gy SBRT to primary tumor, nephrectomy 4 weeks later. The sequencing used blood, collected from a patient whose treatment included radiotherapy and nephrectomy. The receptors come from a woman in her forties or fifties with renal cell carcinoma.

V and J are TRBV11-2 and TRBJ1-1; no clear D gene. From germline, CDR1 is SGHAT and CDR2 FQNNGV. CDR3 size: 14 residues. V was cut by 2 bases and J by 0 bases, with 7 bases left in between. CDR3 sequence (DNA): TGTGCCAGCAGCTTAACGGGGATGAACACTGAAGCTTTCTTT. Its translation is CASSLTGMNTEAFF.

The DNA for the CDR3 is TGTGCCAGCAGCACCAGGGACTTCTCCGGGGAGCTGTTTTTT. It encodes CASSTRDFSGELFF. The V call is TRBV7-9, the J call TRBJ2-2; D might be TRBD2 (6 bases). Germline V gene sequence: CDR1 SEHNR, CDR2 FQNEAQ (reference sequence). The V and J ends lost 5 bases and 6 bases respectively, with 13 bases between them. The CDR3 length is 14 residues.

The DNA of the CDR3 is TGTGCCAGCTCACCAAGGGCAGGGGGTGCCCAAGAGACCCAGTACTTC. Its protein product is CASSPRAGGAQETQYF. The chain combines TRBV18 with TRBJ2-5, with TRBD1 matching 7 bases. This CDR3 region has 16 residues. CDR1 is KGHSH, CDR2 LQKENI, per germline. With 2 bases clipped from V and 1 base from J, the junction kept 7 bases outside the gene matches.

The CDR3 is CASSPGGGQGDGYTF. The CDR3, as DNA: TGTGCCAGCAGCCCGGGTGGGGGACAGGGGGATGGCTACACCTTC. The gene calls are TRBV5-4 and TRBJ1-2; the match to TRBD1 covers 11 bases. Per germline, CDR1 SGHNT and CDR2 YYREEE (reference sequence). The V segment lost 4 bases and the J segment 6 bases; nucleotides outside the gene matches: 8. The CDR3 loop spans 15 amino acids.

The rearrangement uses TRBV5-6 and TRBJ1-3; D remains ambiguous. This CDR3 has 13 residues. Germline-derived CDR1 and CDR2 are SGHDT and YYEEEE. Deletions cut 1 base from V and 4 bases from J, with 6 bases between. CDR3 residues: CASSLPPGNTIYF. The DNA of the CDR3 is TGTGCCAGCAGCTTGCCCCCAGGAAACACCATATATTTT.

The V gene is TRBV7-9, the J gene TRBJ2-7; 8 nucleotides match TRBD2. Looked up from germline, CDR1 is SEHNR and CDR2 is FQNEAQ (reference sequence). The CDR3 is 14 amino acids. V was pared by 5 bases and J by 2 bases, with 5 bases of the junction left unmatched. Written as DNA, the CDR3 is TGTGCCAGCAGCCAACCGGGAGGGGCCTACGAGCAGTACTTC. This sequence encodes CASSQPGGAYEQYF.

The chain recombines TRBV6-6 with TRBJ2-7; no reliable D call. The CDR3 is 12 amino acids. Germline V gene lookup returns CDR1 MNHNY and CDR2 SVGAGI (reference sequence). V lost 4 bases and J lost 4, with 8 bases in between. The CDR3 is CASSSVRYEQYF. CDR3 coding DNA: TGTGCCAGCAGTTCCGTTCGATACGAGCAGTACTTC.

The chain couples TRBV7-2 to TRBJ1-3; D is possibly TRBD1 (6 bases). Germline assignment: CDR1 SGHTA and CDR2 FQGNSA. The CDR3 length is 15 residues. V was shortened by 2 bases and J by 3 bases, with 11 bases between the two germline ends. The CDR3 sequence is CASSLRGGGGNTIYF. DNA of the CDR3: TGTGCCAGCAGCTTAAGGGGGGGAGGTGGAAACACCATATATTTT. Full variable domain (rest looked up from reference TRBV7-2 and TRBJ1-3): GAGVSQSPSNKVTEKGKDVELRCDPISGHTALYWYRQSLGQGLEFLIYFQGNSAPDKSGLPSDRFSAERTGGSVSTLTIQRTQQEDSAVYLCASSLRGGGGNTIYFGEGSWLTVV.

This chain joins TRBV13 and TRBJ2-2, with TRBD2 matching 8 bases. V was pared by 1 base and J by 7 bases, with 14 bases of the junction left unmatched. The CDR3 contains 18 residues. CDR1 is PRHDT and CDR2 is FYEKMQ in the germline V gene (reference sequence). CDR3 region: CASSLVPYGGATSGELFF. The DNA for the CDR3 is TGTGCCAGCAGCTTAGTCCCCTACGGGGGGGCCACGAGCGGGGAGCTGTTTTTT.